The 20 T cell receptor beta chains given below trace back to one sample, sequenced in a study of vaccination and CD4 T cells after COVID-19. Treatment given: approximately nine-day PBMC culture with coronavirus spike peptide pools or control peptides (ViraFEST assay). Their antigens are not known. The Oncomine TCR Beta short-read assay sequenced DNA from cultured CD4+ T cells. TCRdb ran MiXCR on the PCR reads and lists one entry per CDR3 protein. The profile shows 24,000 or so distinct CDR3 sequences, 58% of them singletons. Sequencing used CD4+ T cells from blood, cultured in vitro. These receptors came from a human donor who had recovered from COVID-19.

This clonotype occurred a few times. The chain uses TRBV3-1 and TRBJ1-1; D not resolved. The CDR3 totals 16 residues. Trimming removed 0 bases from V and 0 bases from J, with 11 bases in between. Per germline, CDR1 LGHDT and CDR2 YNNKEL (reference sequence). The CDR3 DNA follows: TGTGCCAGCAGCCAAGACACTTATAGAATGAACACTGAAGCTTTCTTT. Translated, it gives CASSQDTYRMNTEAFF.

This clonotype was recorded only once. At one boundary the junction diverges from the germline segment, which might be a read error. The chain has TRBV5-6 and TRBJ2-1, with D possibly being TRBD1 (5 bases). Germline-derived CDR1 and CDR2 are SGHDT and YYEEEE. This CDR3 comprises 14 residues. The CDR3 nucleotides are TGTGCCAGCAGCTTGGGGGGCTCCAACAATGAGCAGTTCTTC. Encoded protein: CASSLGGSNNEQFF.

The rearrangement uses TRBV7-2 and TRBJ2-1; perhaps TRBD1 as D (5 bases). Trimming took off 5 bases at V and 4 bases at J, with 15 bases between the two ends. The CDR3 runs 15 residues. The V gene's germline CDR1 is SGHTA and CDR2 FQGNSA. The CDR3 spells CASSVGRVLYNEQFF. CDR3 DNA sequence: TGTGCCAGCAGCGTCGGCAGGGTCCTATACAATGAGCAGTTCTTC.

For the CDR3, the DNA is TGCGCCAGCAGCCAAGAACTACAGGCAACCTACGAGCAGTACTTC. Amino acid sequence: CASSQELQATYEQYF. J is TRBJ2-7 and V is TRBV4-3, with D perhaps TRBD1 (5 bases). Germline V CDR1 and CDR2: LGHNA, YSLEER. The CDR3 length is 15 residues. V lost 0 bases and J 2 bases, leaving 11 bases between the germline ends.

The CDR3 here is CATSDSDRFKETQYF. The DNA for the CDR3 is TGTGCCACCAGTGATTCTGACAGGTTCAAAGAGACCCAGTACTTC. This chain joins TRBV24-1 and TRBJ2-5; D possibly corresponds to TRBD1 (6 bases). Between the trimmed V and J ends, which lost 2 bases and 3 bases, there was a span of 12 bases. This CDR3 has 15 residues. Per the germline V gene, CDR1 is KGHDR and CDR2 is SFDVKD.

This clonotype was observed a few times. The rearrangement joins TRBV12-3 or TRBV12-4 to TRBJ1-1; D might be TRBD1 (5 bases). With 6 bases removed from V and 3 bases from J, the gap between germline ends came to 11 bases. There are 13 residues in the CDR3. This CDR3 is CASSLREDTEAFF. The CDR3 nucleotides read TGTGCCAGCAGCCTCAGGGAGGACACTGAAGCTTTCTTT.

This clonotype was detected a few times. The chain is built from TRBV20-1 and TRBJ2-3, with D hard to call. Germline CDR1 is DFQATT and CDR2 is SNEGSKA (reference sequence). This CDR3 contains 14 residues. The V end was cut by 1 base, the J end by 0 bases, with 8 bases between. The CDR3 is CSARGIGSTDTQYF. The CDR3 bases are TGCAGTGCTAGAGGGATCGGGAGCACAGATACGCAGTATTTT.

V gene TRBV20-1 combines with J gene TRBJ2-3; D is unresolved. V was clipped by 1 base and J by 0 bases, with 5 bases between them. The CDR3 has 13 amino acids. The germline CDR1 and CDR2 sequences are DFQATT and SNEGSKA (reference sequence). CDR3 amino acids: CSARVFSTDTQYF. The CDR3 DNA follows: TGCAGTGCTAGAGTTTTCAGCACAGATACGCAGTATTTT.

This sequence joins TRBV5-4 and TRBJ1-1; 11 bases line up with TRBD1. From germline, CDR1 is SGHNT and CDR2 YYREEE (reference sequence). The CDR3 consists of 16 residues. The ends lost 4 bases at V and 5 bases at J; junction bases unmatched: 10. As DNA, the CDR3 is TGTGCCAGCAGCATCTCGGGACAGGGGGTGATGACTGAAGCTTTCTTT. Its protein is CASSISGQGVMTEAFF.

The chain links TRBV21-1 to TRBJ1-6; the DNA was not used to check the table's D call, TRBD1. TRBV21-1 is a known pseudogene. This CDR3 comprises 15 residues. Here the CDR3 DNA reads TGTGCCAGCCCTAAGAAAACAGGGGCTAATTCACCCCTCCACTTT. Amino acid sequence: CASPKKTGANSPLHF.

The CDR3 region has the DNA TGTGCCAGCAGATCAGTCGGGCACCGGACCTACACCTTC. It codes for CASRSVGHRTYTF. This chain uses TRBV11-2 with TRBJ1-2; no clear D gene. Germline V gene sequence: CDR1 SGHAT, CDR2 FQNNGV. V was pared by 6 bases and J by 10 bases, with 18 bases between. This CDR3 region has 13 residues.

The CDR3 DNA reads TGCAGTGTAGCCGGTCAGCGGAATTACAATGAGCAGTTCTTC. Translating gives CSVAGQRNYNEQFF. The chain employs TRBV20-1 and TRBJ2-1, with a tentative D call TRBD2 (5 bases). V dropped 7 bases and J dropped 4 bases, with 17 bases sitting between them. The CDR3 sequence is 14 residues long. Germline V gene data show CDR1 as DFQATT and CDR2 as SNEGSKA (reference sequence).

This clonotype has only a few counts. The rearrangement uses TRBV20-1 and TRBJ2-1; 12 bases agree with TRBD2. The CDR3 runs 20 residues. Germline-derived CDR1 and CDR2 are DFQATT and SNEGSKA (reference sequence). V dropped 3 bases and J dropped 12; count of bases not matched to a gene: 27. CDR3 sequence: CSASNPGSHLAGGPIGVQFF. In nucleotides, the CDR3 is TGCAGTGCTAGCAACCCAGGGTCCCACCTAGCGGGGGGGCCTATTGGGGTGCAGTTCTTC.

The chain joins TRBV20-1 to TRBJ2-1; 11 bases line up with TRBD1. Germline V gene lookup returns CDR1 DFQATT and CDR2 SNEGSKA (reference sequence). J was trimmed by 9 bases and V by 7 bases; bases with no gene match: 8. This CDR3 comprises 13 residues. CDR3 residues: CSVGQGAVGEQFF. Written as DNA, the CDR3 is TGCAGTGTCGGACAGGGGGCTGTCGGTGAGCAGTTCTTC.

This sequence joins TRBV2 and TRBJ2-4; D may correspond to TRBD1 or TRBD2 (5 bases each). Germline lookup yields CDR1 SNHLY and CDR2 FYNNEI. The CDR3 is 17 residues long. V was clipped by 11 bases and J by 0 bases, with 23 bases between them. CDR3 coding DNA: TGTGCCGGGGGTGGGGAAACTCTCCCTCTAGCCAAAAACATTCAGTACTTC. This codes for CAGGGETLPLAKNIQYF.

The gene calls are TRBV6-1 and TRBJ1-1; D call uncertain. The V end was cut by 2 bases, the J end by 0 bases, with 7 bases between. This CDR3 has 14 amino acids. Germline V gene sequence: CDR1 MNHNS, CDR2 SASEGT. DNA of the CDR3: TGTGCCAGCAGTGAACAGGCACTGAACACTGAAGCTTTCTTT. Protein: CASSEQALNTEAFF.

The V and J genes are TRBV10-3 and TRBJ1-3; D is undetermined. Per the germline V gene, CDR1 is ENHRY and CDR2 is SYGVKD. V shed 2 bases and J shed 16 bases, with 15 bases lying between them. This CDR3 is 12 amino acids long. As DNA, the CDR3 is TGTGCCATCAGTGAGCGGGAAGGCGACTGGTATTTT. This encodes CAISEREGDWYF.

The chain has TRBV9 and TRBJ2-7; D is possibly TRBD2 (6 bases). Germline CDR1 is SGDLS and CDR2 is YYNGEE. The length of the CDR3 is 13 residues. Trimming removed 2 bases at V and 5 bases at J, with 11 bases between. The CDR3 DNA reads TGTGCCAGCAGCGTTGGGCCGGGGGACGAGCAGTACTTC. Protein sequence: CASSVGPGDEQYF.

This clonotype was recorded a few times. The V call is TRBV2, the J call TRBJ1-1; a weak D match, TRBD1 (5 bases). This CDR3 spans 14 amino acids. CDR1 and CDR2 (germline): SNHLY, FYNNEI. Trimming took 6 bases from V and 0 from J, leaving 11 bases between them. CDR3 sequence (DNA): TGTGCCAGCAGGCCGCGGGGCATGAACACTGAAGCTTTCTTT. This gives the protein CASRPRGMNTEAFF.

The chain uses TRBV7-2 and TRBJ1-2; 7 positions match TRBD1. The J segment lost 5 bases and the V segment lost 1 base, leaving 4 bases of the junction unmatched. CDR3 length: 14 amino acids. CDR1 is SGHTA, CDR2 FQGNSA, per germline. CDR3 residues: CASSLETGIYGYTF. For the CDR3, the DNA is TGTGCCAGCAGCTTAGAGACAGGGATTTATGGCTACACCTTC.